What follows are 20 T cell receptor beta chains derived from one specimen sequenced in a study of metastatic and nonmetastatic thyroid tumors. TCRdb recomputed clones from the PCR reads via MiXCR. The sample yields about 39,000 clones, approximately 20% seen once. Thyroid surgery was performed in patients who had received no treatment beforehand. Sequenced sample: tumor tissue. The receptors originated from a female donor with papillary thyroid cancer or a benign thyroid nodule (not recorded which). Some clones in this sample may be carry-over from other donors' samples.

This clone was seen repeatedly, ten times or more. The rearrangement joins TRBV10-3 to TRBJ2-7; TRBD1 agrees at 11 bases. V lost 4 bases and J lost 3; bases outside the gene matches: 5. The germline gives CDR1 ENHRY, CDR2 SYGVKD. The CDR3 runs 15 residues. CDR3 sequence: CAISVRTGGGYEQYF. The CDR3, as DNA: TGTGCCATCAGTGTTCGGACAGGGGGCGGCTACGAGCAGTACTTC.

As to this clone: The junction departs from the called germline gene at one end, perhaps through a read error. The genes are TRBV30 and TRBJ1-5; D not certain. The V gene's germline CDR1 is GTSNPN and CDR2 SVGIG (reference sequence). The CDR3 runs to 15 residues. CDR3 residues: CASSGPVGSNQPQHF. The CDR3 bases are TGTGCCTCGAGTGGGCCCGTGGGGAGCAATCAGCCCCAGCATTTT.

This clone appeared many times. V is TRBV29-1 and J is TRBJ1-1, with D maybe TRBD1 (5 bases). CDR1 and CDR2 (germline): SQVTM, ANQGSEA. The CDR3 sequence is 13 residues long. Trimming removed 8 bases from V and 5 bases from J, with 18 bases in between. The CDR3 DNA sequence: TGCAGCCCCTGGGGCGGGGGGGGTACTGAAGCTTTCTTT. Translating gives CSPWGGGGTEAFF.

The chain employs TRBV6-5 and TRBJ2-7, with D uncertain. Germline values: CDR1 MNHEY, CDR2 SVGAGI. The CDR3 has 15 residues. Trimming took off 4 bases at V and 3 bases at J, with 16 bases between the two ends. In DNA form, the CDR3 reads TGTGCCAGCAGTTGTCTAGTGGGTATGGTCTACGAGCAGTACTTC. Translated, it gives CASSCLVGMVYEQYF.

This clone has ten or more counts. This same CDR3 is encoded by further DNA sequences in the sample. The chain employs TRBV20-1 and TRBJ2-6; TRBD1 agrees at 7 bases. With V trimmed by 1 base and J by 0 bases, 9 bases remained unmatched. CDR1 DFQATT and CDR2 SNEGSKA come from the germline V gene (reference sequence). This CDR3 region has 18 residues. CDR3 region: CSARVTGVGFSGANVLTF. The CDR3 coding sequence is TGCAGTGCTAGAGTTACAGGGGTCGGATTCTCTGGGGCCAACGTCCTGACTTTC.

This clone was counted many times. V usage is TRBV10-2 and J usage is TRBJ2-7; tentatively, D is TRBD1 (5 bases). Germline CDR1 reads WSHSY; CDR2 reads SAAADI. The CDR3 extends over 15 amino acids. The ends were cut back, 7 bases at V and 1 base at J, with 17 bases in the middle. The CDR3 here is CASTISPSGSYEQYF. The CDR3 nucleotides are TGCGCCAGCACTATATCCCCTTCAGGGTCCTACGAGCAGTACTTC.

This clone occurred a few times. The chain employs TRBV5-5 and TRBJ2-2; D remains unclear. Germline values: CDR1 SGHKS, CDR2 YYEKEE (reference sequence). V gave up 5 bases and J gave up 7 bases, with 9 bases separating them. There are 12 residues in the CDR3. Here the CDR3 DNA reads TGTGCCAGCAGTCTGGTAGGCGGGGAGCTGTTTTTT. Translation: CASSLVGGELFF. Full variable domain (outside the CDR3, taken from reference TRBV5-5 and TRBJ2-2): DAGVTQSPTHLIKTRGQQVTLRCSPISGHKSVSWYQQVLGQGPQFIFQYYEKEERGRGNFPDRFSARQFPNYSSELNVNALLLGDSALYLCASSLVGGELFFGEGSRLTVL.

This clone was seen many times. The chain is built from TRBV10-2 and TRBJ1-1; a weak D match, TRBD1 (5 bases). This CDR3 spans 15 amino acids. Trimming left V 5 bases short and J 0 bases short, with 13 bases between. CDR1 and CDR2 (germline): WSHSY, SAAADI. DNA for the CDR3: TGCGCCAGCAGTAGTATGGCAGGGTTGAACACTGAAGCTTTCTTT. Its translation: CASSSMAGLNTEAFF.

This clone was detected many times. The chain employs TRBV2 and TRBJ1-5, with D maybe TRBD1 (5 bases). The V end was cut by 3 bases, the J end by 6 bases, with 12 bases between. The germline CDR1 and CDR2 sequences are SNHLY and FYNNEI. The CDR3 length is 14 residues. The CDR3 DNA reads TGTGCCAGCAGTGAGGGGGATATTGGTCAGCCCCAGCATTTT. Its protein is CASSEGDIGQPQHF. Full variable domain (missing parts from reference TRBV2 and TRBJ1-5): EPEVTQTPSHQVTQMGQEVILRCVPISNHLYFYWYRQILGQKVEFLVSFYNNEISEKSEIFDDQFSVERPDGSNFTLKIRSTKLEDSAMYFCASSEGDIGQPQHFGDGTRLSIL.

This clone was detected only a few times. This may be a read error: a much more frequent sequence differs by one nucleotide. Other DNA variants within this sample encode the same CDR3. The chain couples TRBV10-2 to TRBJ2-1; D not resolved. CDR3 size: 14 residues. Trimming removed 11 bases from V and 0 bases from J, with 14 bases in between. Germline V lookup: CDR1 WSHSY, CDR2 SAAADI. This CDR3 is CASVSSRSYNEQFF. The CDR3 bases are TGCGCCTCCGTCTCTAGTCGCTCCTACAATGAGCAGTTCTTC.

This clone was picked up many times. V usage is TRBV5-1 and J usage is TRBJ2-1; D ambiguous. V was cut by 2 bases and J by 5 bases, with 8 bases left in between. The length of the CDR3 is 13 residues. Germline loops: CDR1 SGHRS, CDR2 YFSETQ. This chain's CDR3 is CASSFWLDNEQFF. The CDR3 DNA is TGCGCCAGCAGCTTCTGGCTAGACAATGAGCAGTTCTTC.

This clone was counted many times. CDR3 in DNA: TGTGCCACCAGTGACCAGGGACAGCCGCAAGAGACCCAGTACTTC. The encoded protein is CATSDQGQPQETQYF. The genes are TRBV24-1 and TRBJ2-5; 7 bases fit TRBD1. Losses at the gene ends were 4 bases for V and 2 bases for J; bases not matched to a gene: 6. The germline gives CDR1 KGHDR, CDR2 SFDVKD. This CDR3 has 15 amino acids.

The sample holds many counts of this clone. This sequence joins TRBV19 and TRBJ1-2; no clear D gene. Germline V CDR1 and CDR2: LNHDA, SQIVND (reference sequence). V dropped 6 bases and J dropped 2 bases, with 10 bases sitting between them. The CDR3 is 13 amino acids. CDR3 loop: CASSETGNYGYTF. Written as DNA, the CDR3 is TGTGCCAGTAGCGAGACCGGGAACTATGGCTACACCTTC.

The sample holds many counts of this clone. The chain is built from TRBV20-1 and TRBJ2-1; 8 bases agree with TRBD2. The V and J ends lost 3 bases and 7 bases, in that order; junction bases with no gene match: 5. Germline V gene data show CDR1 as DFQATT and CDR2 as SNEGSKA (reference sequence). This CDR3 has 13 residues. CDR3 sequence reads: CSARDSGENEQFF. In DNA form, the CDR3 reads TGCAGTGCTAGGGATAGCGGGGAAAATGAGCAGTTCTTC.

CDR3 sequence: CASTLEGGSPLHF. The CDR3 bases are TGTGCCAGCACCCTGGAGGGGGGTTCACCCCTCCACTTT. V gene TRBV6-1 combines with J gene TRBJ1-6; weak D call: TRBD1 (6 bases). Trimming stripped 7 bases from V and 9 bases from J, with 13 bases between. Germline lookup yields CDR1 MNHNS and CDR2 SASEGT. The CDR3 runs to 13 residues.

This clone has at least ten counts. The chain links TRBV5-1 to TRBJ1-2; D is ambiguous. The CDR3 runs 15 residues. From germline, CDR1 is SGHRS and CDR2 YFSETQ. V was clipped by 4 bases and J by 8 bases, with 21 bases between them. The CDR3 is CASSHSTGVGEGYTF. CDR3 DNA sequence: TGCGCCAGCAGCCATTCGACGGGAGTAGGAGAGGGCTACACCTTC.

This clone was found many times. The chain couples TRBV7-2 to TRBJ2-5; perhaps TRBD1 as D (6 bases). CDR3 length equals 16 residues. Between the trimmed V and J ends, which lost 5 bases and 5 bases, there was a span of 21 bases. From germline, CDR1 is SGHTA and CDR2 FQGNSA. The CDR3 region is CASSLGTQGPRETQYF. DNA for the CDR3: TGTGCCAGCAGCCTAGGGACACAAGGGCCTCGGGAGACCCAGTACTTC.

This clone was observed at least ten times. The chain couples TRBV2 to TRBJ2-2; 8 nucleotides line up with TRBD2. Germline CDR1 and CDR2: SNHLY and FYNNEI. Unmatched junction bases numbered 11, after V lost 6 bases and J lost 5 bases. The CDR3 consists of 16 residues. This chain's CDR3 is CASRGNRLASTGELFF. In DNA form, the CDR3 reads TGTGCCAGCAGAGGTAACCGACTAGCGTCTACCGGGGAGCTGTTTTTT.

The V gene is TRBV20-1, the J gene TRBJ2-7; TRBD2 matches 7 bases. The CDR3 has 15 residues. The germline CDR1 and CDR2 sequences are DFQATT and SNEGSKA (reference sequence). The ends lost 2 bases at V and 7 bases at J; junction bases unmatched: 14. For the CDR3, the DNA is TGCAGTGCTAGATTAAGCGGGGCGATATTTTCTGAGCAGTACTTC. It is translated as CSARLSGAIFSEQYF.

Ten or more counts support this clone. The gene calls are TRBV20-1 and TRBJ2-1, with D possibly TRBD2 on 7 matching bases. The germline V gene encodes CDR1 DFQATT and CDR2 SNEGSKA (reference sequence). This CDR3 spans 12 amino acids. The V gene lost 5 bases and the J gene lost 8 bases, with 13 bases spanning the gap. CDR3: CSARRGGYEQFF. The CDR3 coding sequence is TGCAGTGCTCGCCGCGGGGGCTATGAGCAGTTCTTC.